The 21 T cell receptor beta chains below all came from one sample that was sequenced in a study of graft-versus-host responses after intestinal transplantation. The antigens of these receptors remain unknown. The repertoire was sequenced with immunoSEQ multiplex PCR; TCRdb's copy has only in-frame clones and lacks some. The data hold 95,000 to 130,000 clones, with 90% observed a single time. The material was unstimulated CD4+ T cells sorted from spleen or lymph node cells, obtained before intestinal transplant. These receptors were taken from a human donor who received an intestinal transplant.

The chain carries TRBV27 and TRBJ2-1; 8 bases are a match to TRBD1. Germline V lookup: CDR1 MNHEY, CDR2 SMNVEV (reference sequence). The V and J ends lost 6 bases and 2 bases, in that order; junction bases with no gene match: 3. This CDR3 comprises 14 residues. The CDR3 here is CASSRGPTYNEQFF. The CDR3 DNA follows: TGTGCCAGCAGCAGGGGGCCCACCTACAATGAGCAGTTCTTC.

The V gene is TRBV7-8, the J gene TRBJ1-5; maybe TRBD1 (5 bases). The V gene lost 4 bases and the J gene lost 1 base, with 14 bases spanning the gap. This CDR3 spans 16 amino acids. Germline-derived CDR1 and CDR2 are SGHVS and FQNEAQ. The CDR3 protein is CASSSGTRRSNQPQHF. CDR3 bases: TGTGCCAGCAGCTCCGGGACTCGGCGAAGCAATCAGCCCCAGCATTTT.

CDR3 DNA sequence: TGTGCCAGCAGCACTACAGGGGCTGGGGCCAACGTCCTGACTTTC. Translated: CASSTTGAGANVLTF. V usage is TRBV6-5 and J usage is TRBJ2-6; TRBD1 matches 7 bases. The junction had 4 bases not matched to a gene; V was cut back by 6 bases and J by 2 bases. The CDR3 length is 15 residues. Germline assignment: CDR1 MNHEY and CDR2 SVGAGI.

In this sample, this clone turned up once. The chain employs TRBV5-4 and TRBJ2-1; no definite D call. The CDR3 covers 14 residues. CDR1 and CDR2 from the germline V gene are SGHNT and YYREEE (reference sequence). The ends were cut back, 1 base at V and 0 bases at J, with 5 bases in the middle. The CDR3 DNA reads TGTGCCAGCAGCTTGTCGAGCTCCTACAATGAGCAGTTCTTC. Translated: CASSLSSSYNEQFF.

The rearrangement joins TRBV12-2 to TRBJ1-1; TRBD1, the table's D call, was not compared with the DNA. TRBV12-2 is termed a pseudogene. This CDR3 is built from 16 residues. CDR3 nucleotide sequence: TGTGCAAGTCGCTCGTGGGGGACAGGGTTGGACACTGAAGCTTTCTTT. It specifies CASRSWGTGLDTEAFF.

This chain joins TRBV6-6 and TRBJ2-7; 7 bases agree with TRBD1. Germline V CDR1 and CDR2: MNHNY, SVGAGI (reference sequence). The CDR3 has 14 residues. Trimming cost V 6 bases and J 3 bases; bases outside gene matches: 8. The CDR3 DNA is TGTGCCAGCAGATCCCGACGACAGGGCTACGAGCAGTACTTC. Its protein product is CASRSRRQGYEQYF.

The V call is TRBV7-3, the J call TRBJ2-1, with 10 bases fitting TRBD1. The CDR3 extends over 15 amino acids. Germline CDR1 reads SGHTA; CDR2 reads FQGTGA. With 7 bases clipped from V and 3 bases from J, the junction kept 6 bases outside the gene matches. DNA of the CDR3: TGTGCCAGCAACCCGACAGGGGGCAGCTACAATGAGCAGTTCTTC. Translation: CASNPTGGSYNEQFF.

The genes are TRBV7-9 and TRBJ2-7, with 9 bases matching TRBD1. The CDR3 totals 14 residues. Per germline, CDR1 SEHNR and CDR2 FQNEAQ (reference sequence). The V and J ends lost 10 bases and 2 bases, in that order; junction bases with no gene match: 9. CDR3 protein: CATHPRDRAYEQYF. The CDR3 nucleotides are TGTGCCACCCACCCCCGGGACAGGGCCTACGAGCAGTACTTC.

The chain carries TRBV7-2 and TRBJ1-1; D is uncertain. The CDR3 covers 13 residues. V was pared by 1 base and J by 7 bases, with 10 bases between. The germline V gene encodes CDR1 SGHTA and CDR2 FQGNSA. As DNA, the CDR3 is TGTGCCAGCAGCTTAGAGACAAAGCTTGAAGCTTTCTTT. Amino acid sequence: CASSLETKLEAFF.

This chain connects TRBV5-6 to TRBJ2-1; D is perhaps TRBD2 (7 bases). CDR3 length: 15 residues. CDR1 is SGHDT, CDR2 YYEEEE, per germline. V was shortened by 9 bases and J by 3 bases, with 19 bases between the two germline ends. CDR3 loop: CATGGGGGSYNEQFF. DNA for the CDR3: TGTGCCACTGGTGGGGGGGGCGGGAGCTACAATGAGCAGTTCTTC.

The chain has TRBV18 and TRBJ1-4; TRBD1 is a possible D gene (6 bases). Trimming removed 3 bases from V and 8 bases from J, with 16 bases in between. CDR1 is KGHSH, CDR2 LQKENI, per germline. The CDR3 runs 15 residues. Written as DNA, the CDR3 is TGTGCCAGCTCACCGCGTCAAGGGGGGGGAGAAAAACTGTTTTTT. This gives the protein CASSPRQGGGEKLFF. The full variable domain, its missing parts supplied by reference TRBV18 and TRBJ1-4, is NAGVMQNPRHLVRRRGQEARLRCSPMKGHSHVYWYRQLPEEGLKFMVYLQKENIIDESGMPKERFSAEFPKEGPSILRIQQVVRGDSAAYFCASSPRQGGGEKLFFGSGTQLSVL.

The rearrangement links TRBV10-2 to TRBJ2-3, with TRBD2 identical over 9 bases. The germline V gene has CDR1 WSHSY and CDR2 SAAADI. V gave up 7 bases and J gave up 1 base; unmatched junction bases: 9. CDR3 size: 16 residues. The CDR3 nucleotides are TGCGCCAGCATAGGTCCGAGCGGGGGGCGCACAGATACGCAGTATTTT. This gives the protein CASIGPSGGRTDTQYF.

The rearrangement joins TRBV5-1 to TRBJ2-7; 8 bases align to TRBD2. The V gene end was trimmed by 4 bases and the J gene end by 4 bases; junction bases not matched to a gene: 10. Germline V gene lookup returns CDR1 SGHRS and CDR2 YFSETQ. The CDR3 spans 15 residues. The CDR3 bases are TGCGCCAGCAGCCGATCCGGGACTAGTTTTTACGAGCAGTACTTC. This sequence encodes CASSRSGTSFYEQYF.

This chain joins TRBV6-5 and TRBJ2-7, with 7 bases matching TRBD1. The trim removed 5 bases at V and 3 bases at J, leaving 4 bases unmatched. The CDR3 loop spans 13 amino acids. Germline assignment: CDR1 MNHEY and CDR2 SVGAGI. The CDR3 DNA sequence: TGTGCCAGCAGTCGGGGACAGAACTACGAGCAGTACTTC. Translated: CASSRGQNYEQYF.

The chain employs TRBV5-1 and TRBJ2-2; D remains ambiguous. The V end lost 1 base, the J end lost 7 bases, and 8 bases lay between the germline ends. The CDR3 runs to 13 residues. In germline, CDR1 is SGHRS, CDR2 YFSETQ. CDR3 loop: CASSLSSGGELFF. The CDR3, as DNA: TGCGCCAGCAGCTTGTCATCCGGCGGGGAGCTGTTTTTT.

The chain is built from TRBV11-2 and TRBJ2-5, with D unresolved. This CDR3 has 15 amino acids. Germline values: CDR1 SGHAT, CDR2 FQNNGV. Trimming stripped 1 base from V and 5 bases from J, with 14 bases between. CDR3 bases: TGTGCCAGCAGCTTAGTACTCCGACTCTCCGAGACCCAGTACTTC. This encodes CASSLVLRLSETQYF.

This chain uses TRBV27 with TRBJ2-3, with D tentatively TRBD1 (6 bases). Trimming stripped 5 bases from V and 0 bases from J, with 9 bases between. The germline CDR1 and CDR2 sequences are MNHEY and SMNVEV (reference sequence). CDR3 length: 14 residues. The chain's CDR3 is CASSPGQSTDTQYF. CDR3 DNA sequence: TGTGCCAGCAGTCCCGGACAGAGCACAGATACGCAGTATTTT.

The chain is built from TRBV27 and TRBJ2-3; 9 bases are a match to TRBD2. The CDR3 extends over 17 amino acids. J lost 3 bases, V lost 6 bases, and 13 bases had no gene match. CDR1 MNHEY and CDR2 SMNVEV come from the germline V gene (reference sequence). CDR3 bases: TGTGCCAGCAGACTCCGGGGAGCGGGGGGCCCTACAGATACGCAGTATTTT. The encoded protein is CASRLRGAGGPTDTQYF.

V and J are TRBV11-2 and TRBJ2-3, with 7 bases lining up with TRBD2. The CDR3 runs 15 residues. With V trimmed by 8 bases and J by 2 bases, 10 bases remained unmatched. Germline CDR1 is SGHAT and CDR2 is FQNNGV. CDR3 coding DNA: TGTGCCAGCTCCCCGGGAGGCGAACTCACAGATACGCAGTATTTT. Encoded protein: CASSPGGELTDTQYF.

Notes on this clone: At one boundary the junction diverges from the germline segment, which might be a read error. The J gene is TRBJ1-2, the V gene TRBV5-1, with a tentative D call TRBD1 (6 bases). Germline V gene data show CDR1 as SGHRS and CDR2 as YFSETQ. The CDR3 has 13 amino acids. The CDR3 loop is CASRLGALDGYTF. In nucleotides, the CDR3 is TGCGCCAGCAGATTGGGGGCGTTAGATGGCTACACCTTC.

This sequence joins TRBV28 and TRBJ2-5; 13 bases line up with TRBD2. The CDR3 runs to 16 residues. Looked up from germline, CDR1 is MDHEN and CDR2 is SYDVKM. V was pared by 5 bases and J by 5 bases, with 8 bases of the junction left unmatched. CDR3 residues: CASSPRLAGGGETQYF. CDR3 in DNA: TGTGCCAGCAGTCCACGACTAGCGGGAGGAGGCGAGACCCAGTACTTC.